One T cell receptor (beta chain) is described in this entry. The antigen is undetermined. This sample stems from a study of shared clonotypes between healthy human individuals. Study observations and caveats: A reduction in generation probabilities was seen for non-shared clonotypes relative to those shared by all four donors. Incompleteness in sorted-subset sequencing, despite large depth, was shown by rarefaction.

Study donors comprised healthy, HIV-negative adults devoid of recent acute infection or vaccination. Per germline, CDR1 LNHDA and CDR2 SQIVND (reference sequence). The CDR3 runs 16 residues. Trimming at V came to 3 bases and at J to 7 bases, leaving 9 bases not matched to a gene. Measured with immunoSEQ multiplex PCR; TCRdb has only the in-frame clones, and not every one. The sample lists about 1 million clones, under 80% occurring once. The sequencing sample was made of memory CD4+ T cells sorted from blood. Subset defined: CD45RA-negative fraction. The source is a man in his late teens or twenties in good health. This sequence joins TRBV19 and TRBJ1-5; the match to TRBD1 covers 10 bases. CDR3 sequence (DNA): TGTGCCAGTAGTATGTCGGGACAGGGGCGAAGGCAGCCCCAGCATTTT. This encodes CASSMSGQGRRQPQHF.